Sequencing of this T cell receptor beta chain was carried out in a study of blood T cell repertoires in COVID-19. At the level of the study: Specimens from acute and convalescent COVID-19 originated in the United States, Italy and Spain. T cells, B-cell-depleted T cells, or PBMCs supplied cDNA or gDNA.

Per the original data handling: Amplification of reference gene primers provided the estimated nucleated cell counts. TCRdb keeps only in-frame clones here, not all; method: immunoSEQ multiplex PCR. The D gene and trimming were derived from the DNA, and the V and J assignments and clone size from that table. There are about 35,000 clones in the sample; around 87% occur only once, and 35% to 50% lies in the top ten. With 2 bases clipped from V and 2 bases from J, the junction kept 5 bases outside the gene matches. CDR1 is LGHDT, CDR2 YNNKEL, per germline (reference sequence). The CDR3 loop spans 16 amino acids.

This TCR came from a human donor in a cohort sampled during active COVID-19. J is TRBJ2-2 and V is TRBV3-1 (or the pseudogene TRBV3-2); 7 bases are shared with TRBD1. The sequencing input was peripheral blood. This CDR3 reads CASSQNHRGNTGELFF. In DNA, the CDR3 is TGTGCCAGCAGCCAAAACCACAGGGGTAACACCGGGGAGCTGTTTTTT.